This TCR beta chain is from a study of T cells in localized non-small cell lung cancer. V lost 6 bases and J 4 bases, leaving 12 bases between the germline ends. This CDR3 is 13 amino acids long. This clone was seen a few times. No antigen is known for it. The repertoire was sequenced with immunoSEQ multiplex PCR; TCRdb's copy has only in-frame clones and lacks some. Of 1,100 or so clones in the sample, around 20% are singletons; the top ten hold 12%. Findings and limits, study-wide: For the top 100 tumor clones, a median about 60 also appeared in adjacent lung. Longer survival (overall) was linked to higher T cell density in blood. Adjacent uninvolved lung had the highest clonality, suggesting focused antigen responses.

The sample in question was normal lung tissue next to the tumor, obtained before any cancer treatment. This chain joins TRBV23-1 and TRBJ1-1; D is uncertain. TRBV23-1 is noted as an ORF with a role that remains uncertain. The TCR sequence derives from a male donor older than 55 with stage III lung adenocarcinoma. The CDR3 loop is CASSLDALTEAFF. The CDR3 nucleotides are TGCGCCAGCAGCTTGGACGCCCTCACTGAAGCTTTCTTT.